This is a list of T cell receptor beta chains from one sample in a study of T cell repertoires in cytomegalovirus infection. MiXCR, applied by TCRdb to the reads, yields one record per CDR3 protein. The sample holds 300,000 or so distinct CDR3 sequences, 25% seen once. Sequencing was done on a sample of PBMCs. The receptors derive from a human donor in good health (CMV status not recorded). Some clones in this sample may be carry-over from other donors' samples. The CDR3 runs from the conserved cysteine through the conserved F or W. Fields, in order: J gene, D gene, V gene, clone size, CDR3 protein, CDR3 DNA. D genes are given only for firm matches. A row's size may be missing; if present it is once, few, many or a size class.

TRBJ2-6 . TRBV28 few CASKVAQVTFSGANVLTF TGTGCCAGCAAGGTAGCACAGGTCACCTTCTCTGGGGCCAACGTCCTGACTTTC
TRBJ2-6 TRBD1 TRBV28 . CASSSDRVRSGANVLTF TGTGCCAGCAGTTCGGACAGGGTTCGCTCTGGGGCCAACGTCCTGACTTTC
TRBJ2-7 . TRBV6-8 . CAAGTASEQYF TGTGCAGCGGGGACAGCAAGCGAGCAGTACTTC
TRBJ2-7 . TRBV5-4 . CASSLAGQISYEQYF TGTGCCAGCAGCTTGGCTGGACAGATCTCCTACGAGCAGTACTTC
TRBJ1-3 . TRBV18 . CASSPPFGTGSGNTIYF TGTGCCAGCTCACCTCCGTTTGGGACCGGCTCTGGAAACACCATATATTTT
TRBJ2-1 . TRBV4-1 . CASSQADNLGLSEQFF TGCGCCAGCAGCCAAGCTGACAACCTCGGCTTGAGTGAGCAGTTCTTC
TRBJ2-4 . TRBV29-1 . CSVATWGLAKNIQYF TGCAGCGTTGCTACTTGGGGACTAGCCAAAAACATTCAGTACTTC
TRBJ2-1 TRBD1 TRBV2 . CASSSLPGQGGYNEQFF TGTGCCAGCAGTTCTCTCCCGGGACAGGGCGGTTACAATGAGCAGTTCTTC
TRBJ1-5 . TRBV2 . CASSAQVNQPQHF TGTGCCAGCAGTGCCCAGGTGAATCAGCCCCAGCATTTT
TRBJ2-7 . TRBV9 . CASSPRADYEQYF TGTGCCAGCAGCCCCAGAGCTGATTACGAGCAGTACTTC
TRBJ1-5 TRBD1 TRBV6-2/TRBV6-3 few CASSYPGQGNQPQHF TGTGCCAGCAGTTACCCGGGACAGGGCAATCAGCCCCAGCATTTT
TRBJ1-5 . TRBV19 . CASRPGTIPQPQHF TGTGCCAGTAGGCCGGGGACCATTCCTCAGCCCCAGCATTTT
TRBJ1-2 . TRBV29-1 few CSVGNRVGGGYTF TGCAGCGTCGGGAACAGAGTAGGAGGTGGCTACACCTTC
TRBJ2-3 . TRBV10-3 . CAIRYTDTQYF TGTGCCATCAGGTACACAGATACGCAGTATTTT
TRBJ2-3 TRBD1 TRBV15 . CATSSGQGADTQYF TGTGCCACCAGCAGCGGACAGGGCGCAGATACGCAGTATTTT
TRBJ2-3 . TRBV6-2/TRBV6-3 . CASSYDVTDTQYF TGTGCCAGCAGTTACGACGTGACAGATACGCAGTATTTT
TRBJ1-2 . TRBV7-3 . CASSSLQGPPIWYGYTF TGTGCCAGCAGTTCCTTACAGGGCCCGCCAATATGGTATGGCTACACCTTC
TRBJ2-1 TRBD1 TRBV2 few CAGGDRGRSVQFF TGTGCCGGCGGGGACAGGGGGCGCTCCGTGCAGTTCTTC
TRBJ2-3 . TRBV2 few CASNSAGMDTQYF TGTGCCAGCAACTCCGCAGGGATGGATACGCAGTATTTT
TRBJ2-7 TRBD2 TRBV7-2 many CASSLGLAGAYEQYF TGTGCCAGCAGCTTAGGACTAGCGGGGGCCTACGAGCAGTACTTC
TRBJ2-7 . TRBV12-3/TRBV12-4 many CASSLRQVGQYF TGTGCCAGCAGTTTAAGGCAGGTGGGGCAGTACTTC
TRBJ2-5 . TRBV4-1 . CVSSQDWGPQETQYF TGCGTCAGCAGCCAAGACTGGGGACCGCAAGAGACCCAGTACTTC
TRBJ1-2 . TRBV5-4 . CASSFGAEVYGYTF TGTGCCAGCAGCTTTGGGGCAGAAGTCTATGGCTACACCTTC
TRBJ2-3 . TRBV7-3 . CASSLRVTRDTQYF TGTGCCAGCAGCTTAAGGGTCACCCGTGATACGCAGTATTTT
TRBJ1-1 . TRBV7-3 many CASSFIGENTEAFF TGTGCCAGCAGCTTTATTGGGGAGAACACTGAAGCTTTCTTT
TRBJ2-5 . TRBV6-1 few CASTGMETQYF TGTGCCAGTACAGGGATGGAGACCCAGTACTTC
TRBJ1-1 . TRBV7-9 . CASSLVGRLNTEAFF TGTGCCAGCAGCTTAGTAGGCAGACTGAACACTGAAGCTTTCTTT
TRBJ2-7 . TRBV6-2/TRBV6-3 . CASKQNSYEQYF TGTGCCAGCAAACAGAACTCCTACGAGCAGTACTTC
TRBJ2-1 . TRBV28 few CASLGQTRRSYNEQFF TGTGCCAGCTTAGGCCAGACCAGACGCTCCTACAATGAGCAGTTCTTC
TRBJ1-1 . TRBV10-3 . CAISEFLSGPQGGAFF TGTGCCATCAGTGAGTTCCTCTCCGGGCCCCAGGGCGGCGCTTTCTTT
TRBJ1-2 TRBD1 TRBV20-1 . CSASRDSNYGYTF TGCAGTGCTAGTCGGGACAGCAACTATGGCTACACCTTC
TRBJ2-6 . TRBV29-1 few CSVEGSGANVLTF TGCAGCGTTGAAGGGTCCGGGGCCAACGTCCTGACTTTC
TRBJ1-2 . TRBV19 few CASSMRSQGVGGYTF TGTGCCAGTAGTATGAGGAGTCAGGGAGTTGGTGGCTACACCTTC
TRBJ2-7 TRBD1 TRBV5-4 few CASSRGQGIIYEQYF TGTGCCAGCAGCCGAGGACAGGGCATAATCTACGAGCAGTACTTC
TRBJ2-3 . TRBV20-1 . CSAELGIGTDTQYF TGCAGTGCTGAGTTAGGGATCGGCACAGATACGCAGTATTTT
TRBJ2-3 TRBD2 TRBV6-1 . CASSESVGGGSTDTQYF TGTGCCAGCAGTGAATCAGTGGGCGGGGGTAGCACAGATACGCAGTATTTT
TRBJ2-7 . TRBV6-2/TRBV6-3 . CASSYSPASTYEQYF TGTGCCAGCAGTTACTCACCGGCGAGCACCTACGAGCAGTACTTC
TRBJ1-2 . TRBV6-4 few CASSVNRDGVGGYTF TGTGCCAGCAGTGTCAACCGGGACGGCGTAGGTGGCTACACCTTC
TRBJ2-1 TRBD2 TRBV5-4 . CASSPSGTSGINEQFF TGTGCCAGCAGCCCGTCCGGGACTAGCGGGATAAATGAGCAGTTCTTC
TRBJ2-5 . TRBV7-2 few CASSRDSGGGETQYF TGTGCCAGCAGCCGCGACAGTGGGGGAGGCGAGACCCAGTACTTC
TRBJ2-7 TRBD1 TRBV20-1 few CSARGQSHYEQYF TGCAGTGCCCGGGGACAGTCTCACTACGAGCAGTACTTC
TRBJ2-1 . TRBV20-1 few CSARDVGGNPNTVSYNEQFF TGCAGTGCTAGAGACGTTGGCGGGAACCCTAATACGGTCTCCTACAATGAGCAGTTCTTC
TRBJ2-5 . TRBV29-1 few CSVGGGSSQETQYF TGCAGCGTTGGCGGGGGCAGTTCCCAAGAGACCCAGTACTTC
TRBJ2-5 TRBD1 TRBV10-3 few CAISVVDRGRETQYF TGTGCCATCAGTGTGGTGGACAGGGGGCGAGAGACCCAGTACTTC